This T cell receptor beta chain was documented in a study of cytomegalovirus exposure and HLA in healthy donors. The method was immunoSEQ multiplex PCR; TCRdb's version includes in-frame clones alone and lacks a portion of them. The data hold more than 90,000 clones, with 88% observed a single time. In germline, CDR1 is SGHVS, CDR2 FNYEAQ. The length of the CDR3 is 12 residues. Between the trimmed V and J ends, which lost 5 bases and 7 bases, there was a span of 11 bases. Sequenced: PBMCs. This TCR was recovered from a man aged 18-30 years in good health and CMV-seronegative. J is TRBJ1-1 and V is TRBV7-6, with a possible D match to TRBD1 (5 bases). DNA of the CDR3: TGTGCCAGCAGCGTAATGGGGGGTGAAGCTTTCTTT. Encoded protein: CASSVMGGEAFF.